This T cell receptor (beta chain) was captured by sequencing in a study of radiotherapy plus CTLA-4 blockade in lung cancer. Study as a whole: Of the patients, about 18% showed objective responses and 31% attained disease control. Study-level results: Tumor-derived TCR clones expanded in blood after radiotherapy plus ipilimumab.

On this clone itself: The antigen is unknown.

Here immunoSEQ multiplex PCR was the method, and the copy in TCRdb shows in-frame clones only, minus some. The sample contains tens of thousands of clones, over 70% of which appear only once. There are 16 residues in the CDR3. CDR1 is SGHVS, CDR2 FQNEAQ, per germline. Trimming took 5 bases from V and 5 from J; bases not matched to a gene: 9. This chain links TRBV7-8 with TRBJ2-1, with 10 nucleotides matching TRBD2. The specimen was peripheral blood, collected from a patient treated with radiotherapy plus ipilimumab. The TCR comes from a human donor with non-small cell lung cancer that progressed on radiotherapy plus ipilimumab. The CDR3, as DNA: TGTGCCAGCAGCCCGCCTCTAGCGGGGGTAAACAATGAGCAGTTCTTC. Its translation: CASSPPLAGVNNEQFF.